This is a list of T cell receptor beta chains from one sample in a study of tumor and adjacent non-tumor tissue in lung cancer. From the multiplex PCR reads, TCRdb called clonotypes with MiXCR, one entry per CDR3 protein. The sample lists about 90,000 distinct CDR3 sequences, around two thirds seen once, with about 15% in the top ten. Input material: lung tumor tissue. These TCRs come from a man in his 70s with non-small cell lung cancer. Both conserved end residues are part of each CDR3. The order of the fields is D gene, J gene, CDR3 length, clone size, V gene, CDR3 DNA, CDR3 protein. D genes are given only for firm matches. Clone size is shown for a subset of rows, as once, few, many or a class of expanded clone.

d_gene: NA; j_gene: TRBJ2-1; len: 15; abundance: NA; v_gene: TRBV12-3/TRBV12-4; CDR3nt: TGTGCCAGCAGTATAGAGTGGCGCGTCTACAATGAGCAGTTCTTC; CDR3aa: CASSIEWRVYNEQFF
d_gene: NA; j_gene: TRBJ1-5; len: 16; abundance: NA; v_gene: TRBV5-1; CDR3nt: TGCGCCAGCAGCTTGGCTGGGTCTTATAGCAATCAGCCCCAGCATTTT; CDR3aa: CASSLAGSYSNQPQHF
d_gene: NA; j_gene: TRBJ2-5; len: 15; abundance: NA; v_gene: TRBV5-1; CDR3nt: TGCGCCAGCAGCTTCACCGTAGGGCCCCAAAAGACCCAGTACTTC; CDR3aa: CASSFTVGPQKTQYF
d_gene: NA; j_gene: TRBJ2-7; len: 12; abundance: NA; v_gene: TRBV12-3/TRBV12-4; CDR3nt: TGTGCCAGCAGTTCGACGTACTACGAACAGTACTTC; CDR3aa: CASSSTYYEQYF
d_gene: NA; j_gene: TRBJ1-6; len: 15; abundance: many; v_gene: TRBV6-5; CDR3nt: TGTGCCAGCAGTTACACAGGGTCGTATAATTCACCCCTCCACTTT; CDR3aa: CASSYTGSYNSPLHF
d_gene: NA; j_gene: TRBJ2-7; len: 14; abundance: NA; v_gene: TRBV11-2; CDR3nt: TGTGCCAGCAGCTTAACAGGGAGATCCTACGAGCAGTACTTC; CDR3aa: CASSLTGRSYEQYF
d_gene: TRBD1; j_gene: TRBJ2-7; len: 12; abundance: many; v_gene: TRBV6-1; CDR3nt: TGTGCCACCCGGGACAGGATATACGAGCAGTACTTC; CDR3aa: CATRDRIYEQYF
d_gene: NA; j_gene: TRBJ1-5; len: 16; abundance: few; v_gene: TRBV20-1; CDR3nt: TGCAGTACTAGCCCGGCCGGGGGCCGGAGCAATCAGCCCCAGCATTTT; CDR3aa: CSTSPAGGRSNQPQHF
d_gene: TRBD2; j_gene: TRBJ2-6; len: 17; abundance: NA; v_gene: TRBV5-4; CDR3nt: TGTGCCAACAGCCGGGGGGGACTGCGAACTGGGGCCAACGTCCTGACTTTC; CDR3aa: CANSRGGLRTGANVLTF
d_gene: NA; j_gene: TRBJ2-7; len: 15; abundance: NA; v_gene: TRBV12-3/TRBV12-4; CDR3nt: TGTGTCAGCAGTCCCCTCCCAGGAACTCCCTACGAGCAGTGCTTC; CDR3aa: CVSSPLPGTPYEQCF
d_gene: TRBD1; j_gene: TRBJ2-5; len: 16; abundance: NA; v_gene: TRBV5-4; CDR3nt: TGTGCCAGCAGCTTGGGAGGGACAGAGGGCTTGAAGACCCAGTACTTC; CDR3aa: CASSLGGTEGLKTQYF
d_gene: NA; j_gene: TRBJ2-1; len: 17; abundance: NA; v_gene: TRBV7-9; CDR3nt: TGTGCCAGCAGCTTAGTCAGGGCCAATGCAGTCTACAATGAGCAGTTCTTC; CDR3aa: CASSLVRANAVYNEQFF
d_gene: NA; j_gene: TRBJ2-5; len: 13; abundance: NA; v_gene: TRBV4-2; CDR3nt: TGTGCCAGCAGCCGCTGGGGGCGAGAGACCCGGTACTTC; CDR3aa: CASSRWGRETRYF
d_gene: NA; j_gene: TRBJ2-5; len: 15; abundance: few; v_gene: TRBV11-1; CDR3nt: TGTCCCAGCAACTTGGCCGGGACACCCGAGGAGACCCAGTACTTC; CDR3aa: CPSNLAGTPEETQYF
d_gene: NA; j_gene: TRBJ2-7; len: 16; abundance: NA; v_gene: TRBV11-1; CDR3nt: TGTGCCAGGAGCCCAGGTCGAACTAGGAGCTCCTACGAGCGGTACTTC; CDR3aa: CARSPGRTRSSYERYF
d_gene: NA; j_gene: TRBJ2-6; len: 13; abundance: many; v_gene: TRBV10-3; CDR3nt: TGTGCCGCCGGGACCTCTGGGGCCAACGTCCTGACTTTC; CDR3aa: CAAGTSGANVLTF
d_gene: TRBD1; j_gene: TRBJ2-3; len: 15; abundance: many; v_gene: TRBV5-5; CDR3nt: TGTGCCAGCAGCAAGGGACAGAACCAGGTAGATACGCAGTATTTT; CDR3aa: CASSKGQNQVDTQYF
d_gene: NA; j_gene: TRBJ2-1; len: 15; abundance: NA; v_gene: TRBV29-1; CDR3nt: TGCGGCGTTGGTGTAGCGAGCGTGGCGTCGAGTAAGCAGTTCTTC; CDR3aa: CGVGVASVASSKQFF
d_gene: TRBD1; j_gene: TRBJ2-1; len: 17; abundance: once; v_gene: TRBV6-2/TRBV6-3; CDR3nt: TGTGCCAGCAGTTACTCGCCGCCGACAGGGGTCTATAATGAGCAGTTCTTC; CDR3aa: CASSYSPPTGVYNEQFF
d_gene: TRBD1; j_gene: TRBJ1-5; len: 18; abundance: NA; v_gene: TRBV4-2; CDR3nt: TGTGCCAGCGGCCAAGGGAGGATACAGGGGACGAGCAATCAGGCCCAGCATTTT; CDR3aa: CASGQGRIQGTSNQAQHF
d_gene: TRBD2; j_gene: TRBJ2-1; len: 17; abundance: many; v_gene: TRBV20-1; CDR3nt: TGCAGTGCTAGGGGACTAGCGGGACGCGCCTCCTACAATGAGCAGTTCTTC; CDR3aa: CSARGLAGRASYNEQFF
d_gene: TRBD2; j_gene: TRBJ2-2; len: 11; abundance: once; v_gene: TRBV29-1; CDR3nt: TGCAGCGTCGGACTAGCCTGGGAGCTGTTTTTT; CDR3aa: CSVGLAWELFF
d_gene: NA; j_gene: TRBJ1-2; len: 12; abundance: many; v_gene: TRBV20-1; CDR3nt: TGCAGTGCTCCCCAGGGCTCCTATGGCTACACCTTC; CDR3aa: CSAPQGSYGYTF
d_gene: NA; j_gene: TRBJ2-7; len: 11; abundance: NA; v_gene: TRBV11-1; CDR3nt: TGTGCCAGTAGCTTAAAAGACGAGCAGTACTTC; CDR3aa: CASSLKDEQYF
d_gene: NA; j_gene: TRBJ1-6; len: 16; abundance: NA; v_gene: TRBV13; CDR3nt: TGTGCCAGCAGCACGCCCTCGACAAGGGGCGAGTCACCCCTCCACTTT; CDR3aa: CASSTPSTRGESPLHF
d_gene: NA; j_gene: TRBJ2-5; len: 17; abundance: NA; v_gene: TRBV10-3; CDR3nt: TGTGCCATCAGTAACCAAGTAACTAACGGGGGCCAAGAGACCCAGTATTTC; CDR3aa: CAISNQVTNGGQETQYF
d_gene: NA; j_gene: TRBJ2-2; len: 14; abundance: NA; v_gene: TRBV6-5; CDR3nt: TGTGTCAGCAGTTACCTAAATTACGACAGGGAGCTGTTTTTT; CDR3aa: CVSSYLNYDRELFF
d_gene: NA; j_gene: TRBJ1-2; len: 12; abundance: many; v_gene: TRBV24-1; CDR3nt: TGTGCCACCAGGGAAGGGTTAGGTGGCTACACCTTC; CDR3aa: CATREGLGGYTF
d_gene: TRBD1; j_gene: TRBJ1-5; len: 14; abundance: NA; v_gene: TRBV28; CDR3nt: TGTGCCAGCAGCCCGGGACAGGGTCCCCGGCCCCAGCATTTT; CDR3aa: CASSPGQGPRPQHF
d_gene: TRBD1; j_gene: TRBJ2-7; len: 13; abundance: few; v_gene: TRBV20-1; CDR3nt: TGCAGTGCTACGGGACAGTTCTCCTACGAGCAGTACTTC; CDR3aa: CSATGQFSYEQYF
d_gene: TRBD2; j_gene: TRBJ2-3; len: 15; abundance: many; v_gene: TRBV6-5; CDR3nt: TGTGCCAGCAGTTACTCGATAGCGGGAGCAGATACGCAGTATTTT; CDR3aa: CASSYSIAGADTQYF
d_gene: NA; j_gene: TRBJ2-6; len: 16; abundance: few; v_gene: TRBV6-1; CDR3nt: TGTGCCAGCAGTACCGAGGATAACTCTGGGGCCAACGTCCTGACTTTC; CDR3aa: CASSTEDNSGANVLTF
d_gene: NA; j_gene: TRBJ2-6; len: 14; abundance: NA; v_gene: TRBV6-5; CDR3nt: TGCGCCAGCAGTCTTCAAGGGGGGGCCAACGTCCTGACTTTC; CDR3aa: CASSLQGGANVLTF
d_gene: NA; j_gene: TRBJ2-3; len: 16; abundance: NA; v_gene: TRBV11-2; CDR3nt: TGTGCCAGCAGCTTAGACAGGACGTCCAGCACAGATGCGCAGTATTTT; CDR3aa: CASSLDRTSSTDAQYF
d_gene: TRBD1; j_gene: TRBJ2-1; len: 13; abundance: many; v_gene: TRBV6-1; CDR3nt: TGTGCCAGCAGGGGGACAGGGTTGGGTGAGCAGTTCTTC; CDR3aa: CASRGTGLGEQFF
d_gene: TRBD1; j_gene: TRBJ2-2; len: 12; abundance: many; v_gene: TRBV29-1; CDR3nt: TGCAGCGTTATACAGGGGCCCGGGGAGCTGTTTTTT; CDR3aa: CSVIQGPGELFF
d_gene: TRBD1; j_gene: TRBJ2-2; len: 15; abundance: few; v_gene: TRBV10-3; CDR3nt: TGTGCCATCGGTGTCGGGACAGTGAACACCGGGGAGCTGTTTTTT; CDR3aa: CAIGVGTVNTGELFF
d_gene: TRBD1; j_gene: TRBJ2-3; len: 15; abundance: NA; v_gene: TRBV6-5; CDR3nt: TGTGCCAGCAGTAGGGGACAGCTTCGCATAGATACACAGTATTTT; CDR3aa: CASSRGQLRIDTQYF
d_gene: NA; j_gene: TRBJ2-7; len: 16; abundance: NA; v_gene: TRBV6-5; CDR3nt: TGTACTAGCAGTTACGGGATCCTCACCACCTCCTACGAGCAGTACTTC; CDR3aa: CTSSYGILTTSYEQYF
d_gene: NA; j_gene: TRBJ2-3; len: 14; abundance: NA; v_gene: TRBV11-3; CDR3nt: TGTGCCAGCAGCTTAGTTCGGGGATCAGATACGCAGTATTTT; CDR3aa: CASSLVRGSDTQYF
d_gene: NA; j_gene: TRBJ1-1; len: 13; abundance: NA; v_gene: TRBV6-1; CDR3nt: TGTGCCAGCACCTTGGAAAGGGGGATGCCAGCTTCCTTT; CDR3aa: CASTLERGMPASF
d_gene: TRBD2; j_gene: TRBJ2-7; len: 17; abundance: NA; v_gene: TRBV6-1; CDR3nt: TGTGCCAACACTGAATTGGATCGAGCGGGGGGCTCCTACGAGCAGTACTTC; CDR3aa: CANTELDRAGGSYEQYF
d_gene: TRBD1; j_gene: TRBJ2-3; len: 19; abundance: many; v_gene: TRBV5-1; CDR3nt: TGCGCCAGCAAGGGGGCGGCTAGCTCAAAGCGGACTAGCACAGATACGCAGTATTTT; CDR3aa: CASKGAASSKRTSTDTQYF
d_gene: NA; j_gene: TRBJ2-1; len: 12; abundance: NA; v_gene: TRBV7-9; CDR3nt: TGTGCCAGCAGCTTGCCTACAGATAGCGGGTTCTTC; CDR3aa: CASSLPTDSGFF
d_gene: NA; j_gene: TRBJ2-7; len: 11; abundance: NA; v_gene: TRBV11-2; CDR3nt: TGCGCCAACAGTTTACCCTACGAGCAGTACTTC; CDR3aa: CANSLPYEQYF
d_gene: NA; j_gene: TRBJ2-6; len: 15; abundance: NA; v_gene: TRBV28; CDR3nt: TGTGCCAGCAGCCTAAAAGTCTCTGGGGCCATCGTCCTGACTTTC; CDR3aa: CASSLKVSGAIVLTF
d_gene: NA; j_gene: TRBJ1-2; len: 12; abundance: NA; v_gene: TRBV6-9; CDR3nt: TGTGTCAGCACCTCAGGGTGCTCTGGCTACACCTTC; CDR3aa: CVSTSGCSGYTF
d_gene: NA; j_gene: TRBJ2-7; len: 14; abundance: NA; v_gene: TRBV20-1; CDR3nt: TGCAGTGCTAGGATGGGCGGGGTTCACTACGAGCAGTACTTC; CDR3aa: CSARMGGVHYEQYF
d_gene: TRBD1; j_gene: TRBJ2-2; len: 15; abundance: many; v_gene: TRBV30; CDR3nt: TGTGCCTGGAGTGTACCGGACAGGGAGGTCGGGGAGCTGTTTTTT; CDR3aa: CAWSVPDREVGELFF
d_gene: TRBD1; j_gene: TRBJ2-2; len: 16; abundance: few; v_gene: TRBV25-1; CDR3nt: TGTGCCAGCAGTGAATCCGGGACAGGGGTAACCGGGGAGCTGTTTTTT; CDR3aa: CASSESGTGVTGELFF
d_gene: NA; j_gene: TRBJ2-3; len: 15; abundance: medium-sized; v_gene: TRBV11-1; CDR3nt: TGTGCCAGCAGCTTACTGGGTAGGGGCACAGATACGCAGTATTTT; CDR3aa: CASSLLGRGTDTQYF
d_gene: NA; j_gene: TRBJ2-3; len: 12; abundance: NA; v_gene: TRBV12-3/TRBV12-4; CDR3nt: TGTGCCAGTAGTCCGGGCACAGTTGCGCAGTATTTT; CDR3aa: CASSPGTVAQYF
d_gene: TRBD1; j_gene: TRBJ2-3; len: 16; abundance: once; v_gene: TRBV5-4; CDR3nt: TGTACCAGCAGCCGGGACAGAATCTTTATCACAGATACGCAGTATTTT; CDR3aa: CTSSRDRIFITDTQYF
d_gene: NA; j_gene: TRBJ2-2; len: 16; abundance: NA; v_gene: TRBV10-2; CDR3nt: TGCGCCAGCAGTGAGTGGAGGGGGACGAACACCGGGGAGCTGTTCTTT; CDR3aa: CASSEWRGTNTGELFF
d_gene: NA; j_gene: TRBJ2-3; len: 14; abundance: NA; v_gene: TRBV11-1; CDR3nt: TGTGCCAGCAGCTTAGACAGCCCCACGGATGCGCAGTATTTT; CDR3aa: CASSLDSPTDAQYF
d_gene: NA; j_gene: TRBJ1-1; len: 13; abundance: NA; v_gene: TRBV11-3; CDR3nt: TGTGCCAGCAGTTTCCAGGGGAACATTGAAGCTTTCTTT; CDR3aa: CASSFQGNIEAFF
d_gene: NA; j_gene: TRBJ2-2; len: 16; abundance: many; v_gene: TRBV5-4; CDR3nt: TGTGCCAGCAGCCCGGGCGTGAGGCGGGGTACCGGGGAGCTGTTTTTT; CDR3aa: CASSPGVRRGTGELFF
d_gene: NA; j_gene: TRBJ2-5; len: 15; abundance: NA; v_gene: TRBV4-1; CDR3nt: TGCGCCAACAGCCAAGTTCCGGGACAACAAGAGACCCAGTGCTTC; CDR3aa: CANSQVPGQQETQCF
d_gene: NA; j_gene: TRBJ2-3; len: 15; abundance: few; v_gene: TRBV5-1; CDR3nt: TGCGCCAGCAGCTTTGGTGATGGCAGCACAGATACGCAGTATTTT; CDR3aa: CASSFGDGSTDTQYF